This T cell receptor (beta chain) emerged from a study of shared clonotypes between healthy human individuals. This clone occurred once. Subsets obtained from CD4+ cells comprised CD45RA+ naive and CD45RA-negative memory cells. Sequencing was performed with immunoSEQ multiplex PCR; in TCRdb, only in-frame clones are kept and a portion is missing. The sample includes more than 900,000 clones, approximately 80% of them seen just once. The receptor was derived from a man aged 18 to 30 in good health. Some clones in this sample may be carry-over from other donors' samples. The specimen sequenced was memory CD4+ T cells from PBMCs. Stated subset: CD45RA-negative fraction.

The CDR3 loop is CASSPRAAGKGGGSYEQYF. The DNA for the CDR3 is TGTGCCAGCAGCCCCAGGGCGGCAGGGAAGGGTGGAGGTTCCTACGAGCAGTACTTC. The V gene is TRBV7-9, the J gene TRBJ2-7, with D perhaps assigned TRBD1 or TRBD2 (5 bases each). The V end lost 5 bases, the J end lost 1 base, and 27 bases lay between the germline ends. Germline V gives CDR1 SEHNR, CDR2 FQNEAQ (reference sequence). The CDR3 totals 19 residues.